This TCR beta chain was obtained from a study of blood T cell repertoires in COVID-19. Study information: The origin of the acute and convalescent COVID-19 samples was the United States, Italy and Spain. Nucleic acid was either cDNA or gDNA, and it came from T cells, B-cell-depleted T cells, or PBMCs.

Per the authors' pipeline: Reference gene primer amplification in the assay estimated nucleated cell counts. Profiling relied on immunoSEQ multiplex PCR, and the TCRdb table lists in-frame clones only, not all of them. The V and J calls and clone size are taken from that table; D and trimming were inferred from the DNA. The table shows 70,000 or so clones, with around 91% occurring only once. The CDR3 has 14 amino acids. The germline V gene encodes CDR1 SNHLY and CDR2 FYNNEI. J lost 5 bases, V lost 3 bases, and 7 bases had no gene match. The sequence was obtained from a human donor in a cohort sampled during active COVID-19. V usage is TRBV2 and J usage is TRBJ2-7; 7 nucleotides match TRBD2. Specimen: peripheral blood. This chain's CDR3 is CASSEPSGAHEQYF. The CDR3 DNA reads as TGTGCCAGCAGTGAGCCCAGCGGGGCCCACGAGCAGTACTTC.